A single sample is the source of the 19 T cell receptor beta chains below, sequenced in a study of T cell responses to AZD1222 COVID-19 vaccine. TCRdb keeps only in-frame clones here, not all; method: immunoSEQ multiplex PCR. The table records 110,000 or so clones, around 88% of them present only once. Here the sequenced sample was peripheral blood, taken 28 days after the second AZD1222 dose. These receptors came from an adult who received the AZD1222 COVID-19 vaccine.

For the CDR3, the DNA is TGTGCCAGTAGACTCGGGACAGGAGGCTACGAGCAGTACTTC. It codes for CASRLGTGGYEQYF. The rearrangement links TRBV2 to TRBJ2-7; TRBD1 agrees at 8 bases. The CDR3 extends over 14 amino acids. CDR1 is SNHLY and CDR2 is FYNNEI in the germline V gene. V trimming: 9 bases; J trimming: 3 bases; junction bases outside the gene matches: 10.

V and J are TRBV6-5 and TRBJ2-2, with TRBD1 matching 7 bases. The germline V gene has CDR1 MNHEY and CDR2 SVGAGI. Trimming at V came to 4 bases and at J to 6 bases, leaving 11 bases not matched to a gene. The CDR3 runs 16 residues. CDR3 sequence: CASSWFGSQGAGELFF. The CDR3 DNA reads TGTGCCAGCAGTTGGTTTGGGTCGCAGGGGGCCGGGGAGCTGTTTTTT.

The gene calls are TRBV9 and TRBJ2-3; 7 nucleotides match TRBD1. The germline V gene encodes CDR1 SGDLS and CDR2 YYNGEE. Unmatched junction bases numbered 4, after V lost 3 bases and J lost 0 bases. This CDR3 has 15 residues. The CDR3 loop reads CASSEGASSTDTQYF. Written as DNA, the CDR3 is TGTGCCAGCAGCGAGGGGGCTAGCAGCACAGATACGCAGTATTTT.

This clone was counted once. The V call is TRBV18, the J call TRBJ2-1; 7 bases match TRBD2. The ends lost 0 bases at V and 6 bases at J; junction bases unmatched: 14. Per germline, CDR1 KGHSH and CDR2 LQKENI. The CDR3 has 18 residues. The DNA for the CDR3 is TGTGCCAGCTCACCACCGAATCTAGGCGGGGGACGGAGCAATGAGCAGTTCTTC. This codes for CASSPPNLGGGRSNEQFF.

CDR3 region: CASKRGGSNNEQFF. CDR3 sequence (DNA): TGTGCCAGCAAGCGGGGGGGCAGTAATAATGAGCAGTTCTTC. This chain links TRBV28 with TRBJ2-1; TRBD2 agrees at 10 bases. The ends lost 7 bases at V and 7 bases at J; junction bases unmatched: 7. The CDR3 loop spans 14 amino acids. CDR1 and CDR2 (germline): MDHEN, SYDVKM.

The genes are TRBV29-1 and TRBJ1-5; 10 nucleotides line up with TRBD1. The CDR3 extends over 13 amino acids. V was clipped by 6 bases and J by 4 bases; unmatched bases: 3. Germline CDR1 is SQVTM and CDR2 is ANQGSEA. In nucleotides, the CDR3 is TGCAGCGTCGGGACAGGGGCAAATCAGCCCCAGCATTTT. Translated: CSVGTGANQPQHF.

This chain joins TRBV7-3 and TRBJ2-3; 13 bases are a match to TRBD2. Germline V gives CDR1 SGHTA, CDR2 FQGTGA. CDR3 length: 17 residues. The ends lost 5 bases at V and 0 bases at J; junction bases unmatched: 5. The CDR3, as DNA: TGTGCCAGCAGCGAACTAGCGGGGGGGTCTAGCACAGATACGCAGTATTTT. This sequence encodes CASSELAGGSSTDTQYF.

The chain recombines TRBV7-9 with TRBJ2-3; D possibly corresponds to TRBD1 (5 bases). V was clipped by 4 bases and J by 6 bases, with 17 bases between them. Germline CDR1 reads SEHNR; CDR2 reads FQNEAQ (reference sequence). The CDR3 extends over 15 amino acids. CDR3 coding DNA: TGTGCCAGCAGCTCGACAGTTAGGAGAACGGATACGCAGTATTTT. Its translation is CASSSTVRRTDTQYF.

The chain couples TRBV2 to TRBJ1-2; 8 positions agree with TRBD1. Germline V lookup: CDR1 SNHLY, CDR2 FYNNEI. Losses at the gene ends were 8 bases for V and 1 base for J; bases not matched to a gene: 3. The CDR3 is 13 amino acids. The CDR3 is CASQDRVNYGYTF. DNA of the CDR3: TGTGCCAGCCAGGACAGGGTTAACTATGGCTACACCTTC. Variable domain in full (rest from reference TRBV2 and TRBJ1-2): EPEVTQTPSHQVTQMGQEVILRCVPISNHLYFYWYRQILGQKVEFLVSFYNNEISEKSEIFDDQFSVERPDGSNFTLKIRSTKLEDSAMYFCASQDRVNYGYTFGSGTRLTVV.

This clone was counted once. The V gene is TRBV27, the J gene TRBJ1-6; TRBD1 agrees at 7 bases. Germline CDR1 and CDR2: MNHEY and SMNVEV (reference sequence). The CDR3 is made up of 15 amino acids. The junction had 10 bases not matched to a gene; V was cut back by 5 bases and J by 9 bases. The CDR3 region has the DNA TGTGCCAGCAGTCAAAAGACAGGGTTGGGTTCACCCCTCCACTTT. Translating it yields CASSQKTGLGSPLHF.

This chain links TRBV5-1 with TRBJ2-7; 10 bases match TRBD1. The CDR3 has 14 amino acids. V was clipped by 4 bases and J by 9 bases; unmatched bases: 10. Germline-derived CDR1 and CDR2 are SGHRS and YFSETQ. In DNA form, the CDR3 reads TGCGCCAGCAGCCTGCCGGGACAGGGGTATGGGCAGTACTTC. Its translation is CASSLPGQGYGQYF. The whole variable domain, remainder taken from reference TRBV5-1 and TRBJ2-7, is KAGVTQTPRYLIKTRGQQVTLSCSPISGHRSVSWYQQTPGQGLQFLFEYFSETQRNKGNFPGRFSGRQFSNSRSEMNVSTLELGDSALYLCASSLPGQGYGQYFGPGTRLTVT.

The CDR3 coding sequence is TGTGCCACGTTAGCGGGGGGCCCCCTCACAGATACGCAGTATTTT. It translates to CATLAGGPLTDTQYF. The chain links TRBV10-3 to TRBJ2-3, with 10 bases fitting TRBD2. Germline CDR1 reads ENHRY; CDR2 reads SYGVKD. The CDR3 is 15 amino acids. Trimming removed 10 bases from V and 2 bases from J; junction bases left unmatched: 9.

The chain recombines TRBV11-3 with TRBJ2-1, with 8 bases matching TRBD2. The CDR3 extends over 15 amino acids. Germline CDR1 reads SGHNT; CDR2 reads YENEEA. Germline trimming cut 0 bases from V and 6 bases from J; bases unmatched to any gene: 4. Here the CDR3 reads CASSLERGVSNEQFF. In DNA form, the CDR3 reads TGTGCCAGCAGCTTAGAGCGGGGGGTAAGCAATGAGCAGTTCTTC.

This chain joins TRBV7-2 and TRBJ2-2; D is undetermined. V was cut by 5 bases and J by 4 bases, with 8 bases left in between. Germline CDR1 SGHTA, CDR2 FQGNSA. The CDR3 spans 13 residues. CDR3 sequence reads: CASSLVLTGELFF. CDR3 DNA: TGTGCCAGCAGCCTCGTACTCACCGGGGAGCTGTTTTTT.

This rearrangement joins TRBV6-5 to TRBJ1-4; 8 bases align to TRBD1. Germline lookup yields CDR1 MNHEY and CDR2 SVGAGI. V gave up 7 bases and J gave up 7 bases; unmatched junction bases: 11. The CDR3 runs to 15 residues. CDR3 bases: TGTGCCAGCACTCCCACAGGGGGGGGGAGTGAAAAACTGTTTTTT. Amino acids: CASTPTGGGSEKLFF.

As to this clone: Its ends do not fully match the called genes, so a read error is possible. The V call is TRBV10-3, the J call TRBJ1-4, with D maybe TRBD1 (6 bases). The germline CDR1 and CDR2 sequences are ENHRY and SYGVKD. The CDR3 sequence is 12 residues long. DNA of the CDR3: TGTGCCATCAGTGAACCAGGGGAACCCACTACCTTT. Protein: CAISEPGEPTTF.

For the CDR3, the DNA is TGTGCCACCAGTGCCTCCGGGACATACGCCGGGGAGCTGTTTTTT. It specifies CATSASGTYAGELFF. This chain joins TRBV24-1 and TRBJ2-2; D perhaps matches TRBD1 (6 bases). This CDR3 is 15 amino acids long. V lost 5 bases and J lost 6, with 15 bases in between. Germline CDR1 is KGHDR and CDR2 is SFDVKD.

The chain recombines TRBV6-5 with TRBJ2-3, with 9 bases identical to TRBD2. CDR3 length: 15 residues. Germline V lookup: CDR1 MNHEY, CDR2 SVGAGI. With V trimmed by 4 bases and J by 9 bases, 11 bases remained unmatched. CDR3 bases: TGTGCCAGCAGTTCCAGTGGACTAGCGCCCACGACGCAGTATTTT. Amino acids: CASSSSGLAPTTQYF.

About this clone itself: The germline gene is not matched at one end of the junction; a read error may be the cause. The chain has TRBV7-7 and TRBJ2-5; a possible D gene is TRBD2 (6 bases). Germline V gene sequence: CDR1 SSHAT, CDR2 FNYEAQ (reference sequence). CDR3 length: 16 residues. This chain's CDR3 is CASSIGGTAGFETQYF. The CDR3 DNA reads TGTGCTAGCAGCATTGGAGGTACGGCGGGGTTCGAGACCCAGTACTTC. Based on the CDR3 plus reference TRBV7-7 and TRBJ2-5, the full variable domain is GAGVSQSPRYKVTKRGQDVTLRCDPISSHATLYWYQQALGQGPEFLTYFNYEAQPDKSGLPSDRFSAERPEGSISTLTIQRTEQRDSAMYRCASSIGGTAGFETQYFGPGTRLLVL.